Each of the 9 T cell receptor beta chains below was sequenced from the same sample in a study of radiotherapy plus CTLA-4 blockade in lung cancer. Here immunoSEQ multiplex PCR was the method, and the copy in TCRdb shows in-frame clones only, minus some. The table lists about 70,000 clones, 79% of them singletons. Source: peripheral blood, taken from a patient treated with radiotherapy plus ipilimumab. The receptors derive from a human donor with non-small cell lung cancer who had a complete response to radiotherapy plus ipilimumab.

This clone was found once. This chain joins TRBV30 and TRBJ1-1, with a weak D call TRBD1 (6 bases). Germline V gene sequence: CDR1 GTSNPN, CDR2 SVGIG (reference sequence). V gave up 0 bases and J gave up 2 bases, with 7 bases separating them. This CDR3 has 13 residues. The CDR3 protein is CAWSVQGNTEAFF. The DNA of the CDR3 is TGTGCCTGGAGTGTACAGGGCAACACTGAAGCTTTCTTT.

This chain joins TRBV11-2 and TRBJ2-7; D not certain. Germline V gene data show CDR1 as SGHAT and CDR2 as FQNNGV. V dropped 1 base and J dropped 0 bases, with 7 bases sitting between them. The CDR3 extends over 14 amino acids. For the CDR3, the DNA is TGTGCCAGCAGCTTAGTGTACAGCTCCTACGAGCAGTACGTC. Translation gives CASSLVYSSYEQYV.

In its sample, this clone ranks as medium-sized. The chain uses TRBV6-1 and TRBJ2-2; TRBD2 might be the D (6 bases). Germline V CDR1 and CDR2: MNHNS, SASEGT. V was cut by 2 bases and J by 5 bases, with 12 bases left in between. The CDR3 consists of 15 residues. Here the CDR3 reads CASSESTRGTGELFF. The CDR3 nucleotides read TGTGCCAGCAGTGAAAGTACACGGGGGACCGGGGAGCTGTTTTTT.

The V call is TRBV5-4, the J call TRBJ2-3; possibly TRBD1 or TRBD2 for D (6 bases each). The germline V gene encodes CDR1 SGHNT and CDR2 YYREEE (reference sequence). The germline V and J ends were trimmed by 2 bases and 3 bases, with 19 bases remaining between them. The CDR3 contains 17 residues. The CDR3 coding sequence is TGTGCCAGCAGCTTTTTTTTGAGGGGGGCTTTTACAGATACGCAGTATTTT. Its translation is CASSFFLRGAFTDTQYF.

This sequence joins TRBV5-4 and TRBJ1-1; 7 nucleotides agree with TRBD1. The CDR3 consists of 14 residues. In germline, CDR1 is SGHNT, CDR2 YYREEE (reference sequence). V lost 0 bases to trimming and J lost 6 bases; unmatched junction nucleotides: 5. CDR3 DNA sequence: TGTGCCAGCAGCTTGGACAGGGACAGTTCTGAAGCTTTCTTT. Protein sequence: CASSLDRDSSEAFF.

Regarding this clone: In the same sample, other DNA sequences code for this CDR3. The rearrangement links TRBV18 to TRBJ2-7; no firm D call. Germline V gives CDR1 KGHSH, CDR2 LQKENI. There are 13 residues in the CDR3. V dropped 3 bases and J dropped 0 bases, with 6 bases sitting between them. In nucleotides, the CDR3 is TGTGCCAGCTCACCGGGGTCCTCCTACGAGCAGTACGTC. Its protein product is CASSPGSSYEQYV.

The sample holds a few counts of this clone. This chain joins TRBV21-1 and TRBJ1-4. TRBV21-1 is an annotated pseudogene. The CDR3 loop spans 19 amino acids. CDR3 nucleotides: TGTGCCAGAACCGACCGTAACACGGCTGATCAAGCAACTAATGAAAAACTGTTTTTT. Residues: CARTDRNTADQATNEKLFF.

The rearrangement links TRBV11-2 to TRBJ2-5; D is uncertain. This CDR3 comprises 14 residues. The germline gives CDR1 SGHAT, CDR2 FQNNGV. V dropped 5 bases and J dropped 5 bases, with 15 bases sitting between them. The CDR3 DNA reads TGTGCCAGCAGCCAGATTAAAGGCCAGGAGACCCAGTACTTC. It yields the protein CASSQIKGQETQYF. Full variable domain (outside the CDR3, taken from reference TRBV11-2 and TRBJ2-5): EAGVAQSPRYKIIEKRQSVAFWCNPISGHATLYWYQQILGQGPKLLIQFQNNGVVDDSQLPKDRFSAERLKGVDSTLKIQPAKLEDSAVYLCASSQIKGQETQYFGPGTRLLVL.

V gene TRBV4-1 combines with J gene TRBJ1-4; D may be TRBD1 (5 bases). With 1 base removed from V and 5 bases from J, the gap between germline ends came to 8 bases. This CDR3 has 14 residues. Germline V gives CDR1 MGHRA, CDR2 YSYEKL. CDR3 amino acids: CASSQGGYNEKLFF. The DNA for the CDR3 is TGCGCCAGCAGCCAAGGGGGGTACAATGAAAAACTGTTTTTT.